The 8 T cell receptor beta chains presented below share a single source sample, sequenced in a study of graft-versus-host responses after intestinal transplantation. No antigen is known for these receptors. Assay: immunoSEQ multiplex PCR; the TCRdb copy retains only in-frame clones and omits some. Among 95,000 to 150,000 clones listed, roughly 95% were seen once. This material consisted of unstimulated CD8+ T cells sorted from spleen or lymph node cells, taken before intestinal transplant. Source of these receptors: a human donor who received an intestinal transplant.

This sequence joins TRBV7-8 and TRBJ2-5; D possibly corresponds to TRBD1 (5 bases). The J call may be mistaken, given a closer DNA end match to TRBJ2-7. There are 16 residues in the CDR3. CDR1 and CDR2 from the germline V gene are SGHVS and FQNEAQ. The CDR3 protein is CASSFDRTRAGYEQYF. CDR3 in DNA: TGTGCCAGCAGCTTTGATAGGACCAGGGCCGGATACGAGCAGTACTTC.

The chain joins TRBV27 to TRBJ2-1; the D gene is possibly TRBD2 (6 bases). Between the trimmed V and J ends, which lost 5 bases and 10 bases, there was a span of 21 bases. The CDR3 is 15 residues long. Germline-derived CDR1 and CDR2 are MNHEY and SMNVEV (reference sequence). The CDR3 DNA sequence: TGTGCCAGCAGTAACAAGGACCAGAGAGGAGGGGAGCAGTTCTTC. As protein: CASSNKDQRGGEQFF.

The chain has TRBV4-1 and TRBJ1-5, with TRBD1 as a possible D gene (6 bases). This CDR3 contains 16 residues. The germline gives CDR1 MGHRA, CDR2 YSYEKL. Between the trimmed V and J ends, which lost 1 base and 2 bases, there was a span of 12 bases. The DNA for the CDR3 is TGCGCCAGCAGCCAAGGTTGGGCAGGGGGCAATCAGCCCCAGCATTTT. This encodes CASSQGWAGGNQPQHF.

The chain uses TRBV9 and TRBJ2-1; TRBD2 matches 7 bases. The V segment lost 3 bases and the J segment 7 bases; nucleotides outside the gene matches: 13. Per germline, CDR1 SGDLS and CDR2 YYNGEE. The CDR3 contains 16 residues. The CDR3 loop is CASSERGVAPRNEQFF. The CDR3 DNA reads TGTGCCAGCAGCGAGCGGGGTGTGGCCCCCCGGAATGAGCAGTTCTTC.

V gene TRBV10-3 combines with J gene TRBJ2-7, with D possibly being TRBD1 or TRBD2 (6 bases each). Per the germline V gene, CDR1 is ENHRY and CDR2 is SYGVKD. The CDR3 extends over 16 amino acids. V gave up 0 bases and J gave up 0 bases, with 12 bases separating them. CDR3 sequence: CAISESEGGSSYEQYF. In DNA, the CDR3 is TGTGCCATCAGTGAGTCTGAGGGGGGAAGCTCCTACGAGCAGTACTTC.

The sample holds one count of this clone. The chain has TRBV7-2 and TRBJ2-5; 8 nucleotides match TRBD2. The DNA end favors TRBJ2-7, so the J call may be wrong. The length of the CDR3 is 14 residues. Per germline, CDR1 SGHTA and CDR2 FQGNSA. The CDR3 DNA is TGTGCCAGCAGCTTTCCAGCGGGAGTCTACGAGCAGTACTTC. It codes for CASSFPAGVYEQYF.

The gene calls are TRBV5-1 and TRBJ1-2; TRBD1 aligns across 7 bases. The CDR3 has 15 amino acids. Germline V gives CDR1 SGHRS, CDR2 YFSETQ. The ends lost 0 bases at V and 4 bases at J; junction bases unmatched: 6. The chain's CDR3 is CASSLEGRGAYGYTF. The CDR3, as DNA: TGCGCCAGCAGCTTGGAAGGCAGGGGGGCCTATGGCTACACCTTC.

This rearrangement joins TRBV4-1 to TRBJ1-4; D call uncertain. V lost 6 bases and J 10 bases, leaving 9 bases between the germline ends. This CDR3 has 11 amino acids. Looked up from germline, CDR1 is MGHRA and CDR2 is YSYEKL. The CDR3 nucleotides are TGCGCCAGCAGTGGCCTTATAAAACTGTTTTTT. It codes for CASSGLIKLFF.